This T cell receptor (beta chain) was observed in a study of beta chain features in type 1 diabetes. Study conclusions and caveats: Any HLA effect on TCRB rearrangement was left unresolved by small sub-analyses. Equally in patients and controls, PCR might preferentially amplify shorter templates.

CDR1 MGHDK and CDR2 SYGVNS come from the germline V gene. Trimming cost V 1 base and J 4 bases, with 16 bases left between them. The CDR3 spans 16 residues. Of the isolated RNA, all was reverse transcribed, and so the sequenced material was expressed TCRB transcripts. Each sample of naive, central memory or regulatory T cells had, on average, roughly 3.5 million reads. The method was immunoSEQ multiplex PCR; TCRdb's version includes in-frame clones alone and lacks a portion of them. The data contain 200,000 to 250,000 clones, approximately 14% of them singletons. This clone was detected only a few times. Its antigen is still unknown. Heparinised blood was drawn once per donor, averaging around 120 mL.

This TCR was recovered from a woman aged 40 to 50 in good health. The chain couples TRBV25-1 to TRBJ2-5, with D unclear. Sequenced input: naive CD4+ T cells from blood. The CDR3 protein is CASSESNGWVGETQYF. The CDR3 DNA reads TGTGCCAGCAGTGAATCGAACGGGTGGGTCGGAGAGACCCAGTACTTC. Full variable domain (rest looked up from reference TRBV25-1 and TRBJ2-5): EADIYQTPRYLVIGTGKKITLECSQTMGHDKMYWYQQDPGMELHLIHYSYGVNSTEKGDLSSESTVSRIRTEHFPLTLESARPSHTSQYLCASSESNGWVGETQYFGPGTRLLVL.